The sequence of this T cell receptor (beta chain) was determined in a study of blood T cell repertoires in COVID-19 (dated by TCRdb to the early 2020s). Context from the whole study: Collaborator samples came from the United States, Italy and Spain and covered acute and convalescent phases of COVID-19. The samples were drawn from the first 160 participants of the ongoing ImmuneRACE study and from over 950 subjects provided by 6 global collaborators. The repertoires were released in a freely available public database intended as a resource for research on the immune response to SARS-CoV-2. Deeply sampled blood TCRbeta repertoires from subjects exposed to, actively infected with, or recovered from COVID-19 were included in the dataset. The material from the prospective study consisted of cDNA or gDNA derived from T cells, B-cell-depleted T cells, or PBMCs. A de-identified subject ID, COVID-19 status, age in years and sex were almost always included in the sample metadata. Where available, HLA class I and class II types were taken from metadata supplied by the sample provider and were not determined by assay-based typing.

The collaborating institutions used their own protocols to collect whole blood in K2EDTA tubes. For TCRbeta analysis, collaborator samples were shipped as frozen whole blood, as isolated PBMCs, or as DNA extracted from either sample type. Overall study outcomes, separate from this receptor: The amount of clinical and demographic metadata varied by source and participant and was provided uncurated.

With respect to this clone: The antigen it binds to is not known. Base qualities are not recorded, but no much larger clone differs from it by a single base.

TCRbeta CDR3 regions were amplified from genomic DNA using the immunoSEQ Assay, a bias-controlled multiplex PCR. Regarding the original processing steps: Nucleated cell counts per sample were estimated from amplification of reference gene primers within the assay. To quantify the absolute abundance of each unique TCRbeta CDR3 rearrangement, sequence reads were collapsed and filtered. For each sample, productive Simpson clonality was calculated as the square root of Simpson's diversity index over productive rearrangements. Here the immuneACCESS table is served through TCRdb, limited to in-frame sequences with V and J called. Missing clones are a known gap in these copies; in checked studies unresolved V genes cover under half, and the rest lacks a known reason. That table furnishes V, J and clone size, whereas the DNA furnished D and trimming. This sample lists under 200,000 clones; 86% were detected once. The ten largest clones take up approximately 7% of the sample.

V is trimmed back by 2 bases and J by 4 bases, and the junction contains 2 bases that no gene match accounts for. The CDR3 contains 14 residues, cysteine and phenylalanine counted. The CDR3 DNA has 42 bases and is translated from base 1. CDR1 and CDR2 are read off the germline V gene (reference sequence) as LNHNV and YYDKDF. The sequence was collected from a man aged 50-59 years with active or convalescent COVID-19. Specimen: peripheral blood. The V gene is TRBV15 and the J gene is TRBJ1-1; 9 junctional bases match TRBD1. The sequenced DNA: TGTGCCACCAGCAGACAGGACAGGGGCACTGAAGCTTTCTTT. Its protein product is CATSRQDRGTEAFF.